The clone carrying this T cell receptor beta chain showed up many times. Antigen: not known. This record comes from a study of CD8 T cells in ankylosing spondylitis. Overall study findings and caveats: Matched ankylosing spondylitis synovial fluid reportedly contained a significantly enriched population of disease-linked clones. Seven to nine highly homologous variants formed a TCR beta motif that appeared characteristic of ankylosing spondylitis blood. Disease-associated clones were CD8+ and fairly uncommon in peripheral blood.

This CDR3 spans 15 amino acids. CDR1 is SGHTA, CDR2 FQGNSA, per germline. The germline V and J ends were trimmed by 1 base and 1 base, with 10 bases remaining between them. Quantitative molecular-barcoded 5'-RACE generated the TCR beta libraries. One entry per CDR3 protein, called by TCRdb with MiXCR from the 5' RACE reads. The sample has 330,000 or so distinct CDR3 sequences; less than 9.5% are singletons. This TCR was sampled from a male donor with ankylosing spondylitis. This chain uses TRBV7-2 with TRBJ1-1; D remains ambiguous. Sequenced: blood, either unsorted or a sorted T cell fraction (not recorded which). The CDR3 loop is CASSLEPARNTEAFF. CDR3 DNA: TGTGCCAGCAGCTTAGAACCGGCTCGGAACACTGAAGCTTTCTTT.